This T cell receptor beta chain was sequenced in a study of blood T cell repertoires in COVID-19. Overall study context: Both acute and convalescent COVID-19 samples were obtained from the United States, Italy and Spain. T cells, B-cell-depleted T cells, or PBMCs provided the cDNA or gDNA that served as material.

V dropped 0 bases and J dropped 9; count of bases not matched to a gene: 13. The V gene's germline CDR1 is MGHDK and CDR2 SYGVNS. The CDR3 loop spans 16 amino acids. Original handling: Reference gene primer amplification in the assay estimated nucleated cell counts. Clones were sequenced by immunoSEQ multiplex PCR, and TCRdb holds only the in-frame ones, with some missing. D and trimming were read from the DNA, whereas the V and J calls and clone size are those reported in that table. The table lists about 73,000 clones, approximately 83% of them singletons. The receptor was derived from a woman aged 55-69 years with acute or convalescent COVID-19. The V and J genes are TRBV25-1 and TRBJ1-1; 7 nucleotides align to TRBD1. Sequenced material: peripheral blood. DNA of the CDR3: TGTGCCAGCAGTGAATATAGGACCTCAGGACAGGAAAAAGCTTTCTTT. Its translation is CASSEYRTSGQEKAFF.